Sequencing of this T cell receptor (beta chain) was carried out in a study of blood T cell repertoires in COVID-19. V was clipped by 9 bases and J by 7 bases, with 19 bases between them. The CDR3 runs 13 residues. Germline V gene sequence: CDR1 SGHTA, CDR2 FQGTGA. The protocol was immunoSEQ multiplex PCR, while the TCRdb copy is restricted to in-frame clones and leaves out a portion. The repertoire includes a few hundred thousand clones, 80% to 95% of them detected once, and roughly 0.9% sits in the top ten. The rearrangement uses TRBV7-3 and TRBJ2-7, with a tentative D call TRBD2 (5 bases). This receptor was obtained from a woman aged 40-49 years who had been exposed to COVID-19. The source material was PBMCs or T cells enriched from blood (not recorded which). The CDR3 DNA reads TGTGCCAGTAGCGTGATGGGCTCGGGGGAGCAGTACTTC. Its translation: CASSVMGSGEQYF.